What follows describes a single TCR beta chain. Authors' processing steps: Reference gene primer amplification gave estimated nucleated cell counts. The assay was immunoSEQ multiplex PCR, and TCRdb's table has in-frame clones only and misses some. The V and J calls and clone size are taken from that table; D and trimming were inferred from the DNA. The data hold 55,000 to 65,000 clones, with around 87% observed a single time. This sample was included in a study of blood T cell repertoires in COVID-19. Study-wide context: Donors in the United States, Italy and Spain gave samples during acute or convalescent COVID-19. PBMCs, B-cell-depleted T cells, or T cells provided the cDNA or gDNA that made up the material.

This receptor was identified in a man aged 55 to 69 with active or convalescent COVID-19. The sequenced sample consisted of peripheral blood.

CDR3 bases: TGTGCCAGCAGTGGTGAGGCCAGCTCCTATAATTCACCCCTCCACTTT. Protein sequence: CASSGEASSYNSPLHF. The gene calls are TRBV6-1 and TRBJ1-6, with D unresolved. This CDR3 comprises 16 residues. Germline CDR1 is MNHNS and CDR2 is SASEGT. V gave up 4 bases and J gave up 0 bases, with 10 bases separating them.